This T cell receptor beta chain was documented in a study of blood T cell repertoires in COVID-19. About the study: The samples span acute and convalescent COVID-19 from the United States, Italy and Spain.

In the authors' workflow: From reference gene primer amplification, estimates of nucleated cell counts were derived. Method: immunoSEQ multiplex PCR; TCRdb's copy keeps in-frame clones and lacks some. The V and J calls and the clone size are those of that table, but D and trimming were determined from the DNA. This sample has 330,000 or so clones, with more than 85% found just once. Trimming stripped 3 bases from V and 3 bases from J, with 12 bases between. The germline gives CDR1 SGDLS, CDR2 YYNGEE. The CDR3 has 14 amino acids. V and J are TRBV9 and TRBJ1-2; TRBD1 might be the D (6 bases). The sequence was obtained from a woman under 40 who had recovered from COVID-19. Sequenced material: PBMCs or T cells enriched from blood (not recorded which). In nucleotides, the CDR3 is TGTGCCAGCAGCGCGGGGGGGGCAGACTATGGCTACACCTTC. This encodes CASSAGGADYGYTF.